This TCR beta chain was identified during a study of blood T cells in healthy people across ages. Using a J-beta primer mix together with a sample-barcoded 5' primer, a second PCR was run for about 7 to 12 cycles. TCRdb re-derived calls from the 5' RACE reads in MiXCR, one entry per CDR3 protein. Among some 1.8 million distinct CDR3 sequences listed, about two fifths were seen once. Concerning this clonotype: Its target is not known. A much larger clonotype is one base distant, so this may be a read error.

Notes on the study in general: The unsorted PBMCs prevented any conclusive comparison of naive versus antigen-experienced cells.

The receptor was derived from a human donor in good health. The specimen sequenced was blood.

CDR3 protein: CASIGADTQYF. The CDR3 DNA is TGTGCCAGCATTGGCGCAGATACGCAGTATTTT. The J gene is TRBJ2-3, the V gene TRBV12-3 or TRBV12-4, with unresolved D. The V end lost 7 bases, the J end lost 4 bases, and 6 bases lay between the germline ends. The CDR3 is made up of 11 amino acids.